This T cell receptor (beta chain) was retrieved from a study of OX40 agonist ivuxolimab in advanced cancers. General study points: Some of the nonresponding patients also showed low levels of normalized T-cell clonal expansion.

Systemic immunosuppression or autoimmune disease history was grounds to exclude patients. On cycle 4 day 1 and cycle 7 day 1, as well as at baseline, blood was sampled. Using immunoSEQ multiplex PCR, the repertoire was profiled, and TCRdb retains in-frame clones only, with some absent. The repertoire holds some 50,000 clones, with more than 80% as singletons. The germline V gene has CDR1 MNHNY and CDR2 SVGAGI (reference sequence). Losses at the gene ends were 5 bases for V and 8 bases for J; bases not matched to a gene: 9. This CDR3 region has 15 residues. Concerning this clone itself: Its specificity is unknown.

The source of this sequence is an adult with an advanced solid tumor such as melanoma, head and neck, liver or kidney cancer. This chain uses TRBV6-6 with TRBJ1-6, with 7 nucleotides matching TRBD1. Sequenced material: CD4+ or CD8+ T cells sorted from blood, taken in a trial of the OX40 agonist ivuxolimab. This chain's CDR3 is CASSPRQGWDSPLHF. The CDR3, as DNA: TGTGCCAGCAGTCCGCGACAGGGTTGGGATTCACCCCTCCACTTT.